The subject of this entry is one TCR beta chain. Its antigen is undetermined. The sample is drawn from a study of T-cell memory formation after mild COVID-19. MiXCR was run by TCRdb on the 5' RACE reads, yielding one entry per CDR3 protein. Altogether more than 150,000 distinct CDR3 sequences are present, less than 20% being singletons, with the ten largest covering approximately 4%. Findings and limits, study-wide: CD4+ contracting clones were found mainly in CM and EM, and CD8+ ones in EMRA.

From germline, CDR1 is SGHTA and CDR2 FQGNSA. The CDR3 sequence is 13 residues long. Trimming shortened V by 5 bases and J by 2 bases, and 10 bases separated the two germline ends. The TCR originated in a man between 18 and 35 years old who had mild COVID-19 (a few samples of this study predate the infection). Cell type and time point are not known. The chain links TRBV7-2 to TRBJ2-7, with D tentatively TRBD1 (6 bases). Sequencing was performed on PBMCs or a T cell subset sorted from them (not recorded which). The CDR3 bases are TGTGCCAGCAGCGACAGGTTAGCCTACGAGCAGTACTTC. Translated: CASSDRLAYEQYF.